Each of the 14 T cell receptor beta chains below was sequenced from the same sample in a study of blood T cell repertoires in COVID-19. Clones were sequenced by immunoSEQ multiplex PCR, and TCRdb holds only the in-frame ones, with some missing. Of tens of thousands of clones listed, over 75% are singletons. Specimen: peripheral blood. The receptors here all came from a woman older than 75 with acute or convalescent COVID-19.

V usage is TRBV11-2 and J usage is TRBJ1-6; D gene unclear. Trimming shortened V by 0 bases and J by 11 bases, and 11 bases separated the two germline ends. Germline CDR1 is SGHAT and CDR2 is FQNNGV. This CDR3 has 14 amino acids. The CDR3 nucleotides read TGTGCCAGCAGCTTAGATCACGGAGGAGCACCCCTCCACTTT. Translated: CASSLDHGGAPLHF.

The V and J genes are TRBV4-2 and TRBJ1-2; D may be TRBD1 (6 bases). The V end was cut by 4 bases, the J end by 4 bases, with 13 bases between. Germline V gene sequence: CDR1 LGHNA, CDR2 YNFKEQ. The CDR3 consists of 14 residues. The CDR3 here is CASSPLTGSYGYTF. The CDR3 coding sequence is TGTGCCAGCAGCCCGTTGACAGGCTCCTATGGCTACACCTTC.

This chain links TRBV5-1 with TRBJ2-2, with a weak D call TRBD2 (5 bases). The CDR3 contains 13 residues. Germline V gene sequence: CDR1 SGHRS, CDR2 YFSETQ. Trimming took 7 bases from V and 2 from J, leaving 9 bases between them. The DNA for the CDR3 is TGCGCCAGCCGGACGGGAAACACCGGGGAGCTGTTTTTT. This codes for CASRTGNTGELFF.

This rearrangement joins TRBV5-4 to TRBJ1-2; possible D gene TRBD1, 6 bases. The ends were cut back, 4 bases at V and 4 bases at J, with 14 bases in the middle. CDR1 is SGHNT, CDR2 YYREEE, per germline (reference sequence). This CDR3 contains 14 residues. In DNA, the CDR3 is TGTGCCAGCAGCCCCGGACAGAAAAGCTATGGCTACACCTTC. It specifies CASSPGQKSYGYTF.

The rearrangement joins TRBV7-2 to TRBJ1-2, with TRBD1 as a possible D gene (5 bases). CDR3 size: 13 residues. V lost 6 bases to trimming and J lost 8 bases, with 16 bases between them. Per germline, CDR1 SGHTA and CDR2 FQGNSA. Here the CDR3 reads CASSMGGVEGYTF. CDR3 DNA sequence: TGTGCCAGCAGTATGGGGGGGGTAGAGGGCTACACCTTC.

CDR3 DNA sequence: TGTGCCAGTAGTATGGGACAGGGGAACGATCAGCCCCAGCATTTT. Translation gives CASSMGQGNDQPQHF. V is TRBV19 and J is TRBJ1-5; TRBD1 agrees at 10 bases. The CDR3 has 15 amino acids. After removal of 3 bases from V and 5 bases from J, the junction contained 4 bases not matched to a gene. Germline lookup yields CDR1 LNHDA and CDR2 SQIVND (reference sequence).

The V call is TRBV19, the J call TRBJ1-2, with 7 nucleotides matching TRBD1. Germline V CDR1 and CDR2: LNHDA, SQIVND (reference sequence). The length of the CDR3 is 15 residues. After removal of 2 bases from V and 0 bases from J, the junction contained 3 bases not matched to a gene. The CDR3, as DNA: TGTGCCAGTAGTATAAGCCAGGGGGCTAACTATGGCTACACCTTC. This translates into CASSISQGANYGYTF.

Note on this clone: A junction boundary mismatches the germline segment, possibly from a read error. The chain recombines TRBV9 with TRBJ2-1, with 10 bases that match TRBD2. The CDR3 is 16 amino acids. Germline-derived CDR1 and CDR2 are SGDLS and YYNGEE. The CDR3, as DNA: TGTGCCCGCAGCGAGGGGAGCAGCGGGGGGGACAATGAGCAGTTCTTC. This sequence encodes CARSEGSSGGDNEQFF.

This chain uses TRBV2 with TRBJ1-1; 8 bases are shared with TRBD1. The CDR3 contains 13 residues. Germline CDR1 and CDR2: SNHLY and FYNNEI. The J segment lost 0 bases and the V segment lost 10 bases, leaving 4 bases of the junction unmatched. The CDR3 DNA sequence: TGTGCCACCAGGACAGGGTTGAACACTGAAGCTTTCTTT. It translates to CATRTGLNTEAFF.

The V gene is TRBV13, the J gene TRBJ1-6; 7 bases are shared with TRBD1. The CDR3 is made up of 15 amino acids. Germline V lookup: CDR1 PRHDT, CDR2 FYEKMQ (reference sequence). J was trimmed by 8 bases and V by 5 bases; bases with no gene match: 9. CDR3 sequence: CASSEQRGGHSPLHF. CDR3 bases: TGTGCCAGCAGCGAACAACGAGGGGGCCATTCACCCCTCCACTTT.

This chain joins TRBV5-1 and TRBJ2-1; 9 nucleotides align to TRBD2. The CDR3 is made up of 19 amino acids. The V and J ends lost 3 bases and 1 base, in that order; junction bases with no gene match: 14. Per germline, CDR1 SGHRS and CDR2 YFSETQ. The DNA for the CDR3 is TGCGCCAGCAGCTCCCCGCGGGATAGCGGGGGAGGGTCCTACAATGAGCAGTTCTTC. The encoded protein is CASSSPRDSGGGSYNEQFF.

CDR3 residues: CASKSPAGAHWEQYF. In nucleotides, the CDR3 is TGTGCCAGCAAAAGCCCTGCGGGGGCGCATTGGGAGCAGTACTTC. The rearrangement uses TRBV28 and TRBJ2-7, with a weak D call TRBD2 (7 bases). This CDR3 contains 15 residues. V was shortened by 7 bases and J by 7 bases, with 23 bases between the two germline ends. CDR1 and CDR2 from the germline V gene are MDHEN and SYDVKM.

This clone was observed a few times. The rearrangement uses TRBV7-2 and TRBJ2-1; TRBD2 aligns across 13 bases. The CDR3 runs 15 residues. J was trimmed by 9 bases and V by 2 bases; bases with no gene match: 4. Germline V gene data show CDR1 as SGHTA and CDR2 as FQGNSA. CDR3 in DNA: TGTGCCAGCAGCTTAACTAGCGGGGGGGCCACTGAGCAGTTCTTC. It translates to CASSLTSGGATEQFF.

On this clone itself: Germline and junction disagree at one end, which may indicate a read error. The CDR3 nucleotides read TGTGCCAGCAGTAAGACAGGGGGAAACTTTGGCTACACCTTC. Translated, it gives CASSKTGGNFGYTF. V gene TRBV6-2 or TRBV6-3 combines with J gene TRBJ1-2; the match to TRBD1 covers 9 bases. CDR3 size: 14 residues. CDR1 and CDR2 (germline): MNHEY, SVGEGT.